This T cell receptor (beta chain) was profiled in a study of blood T cell repertoires in COVID-19. The wider study: Specimens from acute and convalescent COVID-19 originated in the United States, Italy and Spain. Nucleic acid was either cDNA or gDNA, and it came from T cells, B-cell-depleted T cells, or PBMCs.

Enrolment of Seattle patients took place during active infection, and they were followed longitudinally. V dropped 3 bases and J dropped 4; count of bases not matched to a gene: 1. Germline CDR1 MNHEY, CDR2 SMNVEV (reference sequence). The CDR3 loop spans 13 amino acids. The method was immunoSEQ multiplex PCR; TCRdb's version includes in-frame clones alone and lacks a portion of them. The table lists 300,000 to 350,000 clones, about 87% of them singletons. Specimen: peripheral blood. The clonotype originates from a man aged 30 to 45 with COVID-19, enrolled during active disease. The V and J genes are TRBV27 and TRBJ2-7; 9 bases fit TRBD2. CDR3 coding DNA: TGTGCCAGCAGTTTCCTAGCGGGATACGAGCAGTACTTC. Its translation: CASSFLAGYEQYF.